These T cell receptor beta chains were read from a single sample in a study of blood T cell repertoires in COVID-19. This table comes from immunoSEQ multiplex PCR, and its TCRdb copy is limited to in-frame clones, with some not included. Of about 130,000 clones listed, 85% to 90% are singletons. The sample consisted of peripheral blood. The receptor set was obtained from a human donor in a cohort sampled during active COVID-19. Each CDR3 is given with its conserved first and last residue. The order of the fields is J gene, D gene, V gene, CDR3 protein, CDR3 DNA. A D gene is named only where the DNA matches it firmly.

TRBJ2-3 NA TRBV6-4 CASSDSASGFTDTQYF TGTGCCAGCAGTGACTCAGCGAGCGGTTTCACAGATACGCAGTATTTT
TRBJ2-7 TRBD1 TRBV27 CASSLWGTGRREQYF TGTGCCAGCAGTTTATGGGGGACAGGGAGGCGCGAGCAGTACTTC
TRBJ2-3 TRBD2 TRBV2 CASRVAGSSTDTQYF TGTGCCAGCAGGGTAGCGGGGTCTAGCACAGATACGCAGTATTTT
TRBJ2-3 NA TRBV11-2 CASSPQGGDTQYF TGTGCCAGCAGCCCCCAGGGTGGGGATACGCAGTATTTT
TRBJ2-1 TRBD1 TRBV6-5 CASSFGQGYNEQFF TGTGCCAGCAGTTTTGGACAGGGGTACAATGAGCAGTTCTTC
TRBJ2-7 TRBD1 TRBV6-5 CASTNAGQAYEQYF TGTGCCAGCACTAACGCGGGACAGGCCTACGAGCAGTACTTC
TRBJ2-7 NA TRBV7-9 CASSLNSTYEQYF TGTGCCAGCAGCTTGAACAGCACCTACGAGCAGTACTTC
TRBJ2-5 NA TRBV14 CASSQDQRRTETQYF TGTGCCAGCAGCCAAGACCAGCGGAGGACGGAGACCCAGTACTTC
TRBJ1-4 NA TRBV11-2 CASSLARVEKLFF TGTGCCAGCAGCTTAGCCCGGGTCGAAAAACTGTTTTTT
TRBJ2-5 TRBD2 TRBV19 CASSIPSGRAETQYF TGTGCCAGTAGTATCCCTAGCGGGAGGGCGGAGACCCAGTACTTC
TRBJ1-1 NA TRBV11-3 CASSFQGSAAFF TGTGCCAGCAGCTTTCAGGGGTCCGCGGCTTTCTTT